This TCR beta chain was captured in a study of response to subunit inactivated influenza vaccine (dated by TCRdb to between 2017 and 2018). About the investigation overall: Deep quantitative profiling of the T cell receptor repertoire was used in the study to follow responses to a trivalent subunit inactivated influenza vaccine.

The library was made by RT-PCR. Sequencing used an Illumina HiSeq 2500. The public sequencing data were trimmed at Q25 with fastp and processed into clonotypes with MiXCR by TCRdb, which kept only in-frame beta chains. One record per CDR3 amino acid sequence lists the most common genes and DNA. The sample table shows roughly 760,000 distinct CDR3 sequences, and 21% are seen once. The leading ten clones occupy around 9.6% of the sample. As concerns this clonotype: What this receptor recognizes is not known. Per-base qualities were not stored, and no clone one base away is much larger.

The CDR3 runs 16 amino acids, cysteine and phenylalanine included. Of all the DNA, just the CDR3 is kept, 48 bases in frame from base 1. The junction shows trimming of 4 bases on V and 4 bases on J, and the gene matches do not reach 13 bases of it. The germline V gene supplies CDR1 SGDLS and CDR2 YYNGEE. What the authors observed across the whole study: It was suggested by the authors that each seasonal influenza vaccination may recruit only a limited number of new T cells.

The starting material was PBMCs from blood, obtained around 5 days after vaccination. The chain couples TRBV9 to TRBJ2-5; 7 middle bases align to TRBD1. The receptor was derived from a middle-aged man who received an inactivated influenza vaccine. Donor details come from another sample of the same person, matched by shared clones. Here the CDR3 is given as CASSLNPGQVAETQYF. The bases read TGTGCCAGCAGCCTAAATCCCGGACAGGTCGCAGAGACCCAGTACTTC.